This T cell receptor (beta chain) was observed in a study of cytomegalovirus exposure and HLA in healthy donors (dated by TCRdb to about 2017). The study in broad terms: In an earlier analysis of about 560 of the donors, roughly 300 Gb of sequence data and approximately 100 million unique TCR beta sequences from about 179 million T cells were reported. Roughly 320 gigabases of sequencing data and 75 million to 85 million unique TCR sequences made up an early release that covered some 640 HLA-typed donors. Among the 398 genotyped donors, approximately 76% belonged to the genetic ancestry cluster associated with self-reported Caucasian donors. The study aimed to test whether signatures of past pathogen exposure could be identified by cataloging public T cell receptors. The T cell repertoires of under 750 subjects were profiled by immunosequencing and related to cytomegalovirus serostatus. Besides the first cohort of roughly 660 subjects, a separate validation cohort made up of about 120 different subjects was used. To predict cytomegalovirus infection status, the study brought together high-throughput TCR immunosequencing, statistical association of individual TCRs with disease status, and machine learning. A later analysis re-analyzed previously published TCR beta repertoires from roughly 630 donors and added high-resolution HLA genotyping to study TCR occurrence patterns. Rather than using new phenotypic data, the later analysis identified candidate immune exposures from TCR beta sequences and from how often those sequences occurred across donors. An earlier analysis of 587 of the donors used high-throughput TCR beta sequencing to judge whether each TCR beta V gene segment behaved as functional or pseudogenic. Donor age, sex, ethnicity and CMV serostatus were compiled alongside the repertoire data. Genome-wide SNP genotypes for about 65% of the roughly 670 donors were used in a later genetic analysis, which treated that subset as a discovery cohort. Every repertoire in the discovery cohort had been generated on one and the same sequencing platform. Both class I and class II loci were covered by HLA typing, at four-digit resolution. Typing coverage differed by locus: A, B, C, DRB1 and DQB1 were typed in roughly 620-640 donors, DQA1 in 522, DPA1 in roughly 590, and DPB1 in 450 to 490. Four to six DR-DQ haplotypes were handled as single units for association and clustering, since linkage in the cohort was strong. Among about 410 genotyped donors of the cohort, an average of around 250,000 unique TCR beta nucleotide sequences was sequenced per donor, of which about 18% were non-productive.

For this chain, trimming is 2 bases at the V end and 1 base at the J end, and the number of junction bases without a gene match is 3. CDR1 and CDR2 are read off the germline V gene as SGDLS and YYNGEE. The CDR3 starts with the cysteine, ends with the phenylalanine, and has 16 residues. CDR3 DNA is the only sequence kept; it has 48 bases, read in frame from the first base. Receptors were amplified or captured by the immunoSEQ multiplex PCR assay. For the multiplex PCR, a mixture combining 60 forward primers for TCR Vbeta segments and 13 reverse primers for TCR Jbeta segments was used. A multiplex PCR assay on genomic DNA amplified the CDR3 region of rearranged TCR beta genes. The amplified TCR beta libraries were sequenced on the Illumina HiSeq System as 87-base-pair reads. In the source study's methods: A later analysis counted 75 million to 100 million unique TCR beta chains across the 550 to 700 repertoires, and around 9.9 million of these chains were shared by at least two donors. To remove PCR and sequencing errors, raw reads were error-corrected and collapsed into unique sequences using a nearest-neighbor algorithm that merged closely related sequences. To assign V, D and J gene segments, CDR3 sequences were aligned to IMGT reference sequences. For a sequence to be retained, a match of at least six nucleotides to both a V gene segment and a J gene segment was required. A rearrangement counted as productive if the CDR3 had no stop codons and remained in frame with V and J, and every other rearrangement counted as non-productive. Following IMGT convention, CDR3 was defined as the stretch from the second conserved V-encoded cysteine up to the conserved J-encoded phenylalanine. In an earlier analysis of around 540 of the donors, sequences lacking an unambiguous match to a single V gene segment were excluded. An earlier analysis of almost 600 of the donors classified V segments as functional when productive rearrangements were above 56.7% and as segregating when the standard deviation between donors was above 5%. A statistical classification framework was developed to diagnose cytomegalovirus status using the catalog of TCR beta chain sequences. A later analysis assigned V and J genes by comparing TCR nucleotide sequences with IMGT/GENE-DB human TR gene sequences. In a later analysis, CDR3 sequences and most-parsimonious VDJ recombination scenarios were assigned using the TCRdist pipeline. A later analysis defined each TCR beta chain by its CDR3 amino acid sequence plus V-gene family, and excluded reads lacking a unique V-gene family. As a way to deal with suspected cross-contamination and a sequencing artifact, a later analysis dropped roughly 620 nucleotide sequences that were highly shared and had low generation probability. For each public chain, a later analysis derived a clonal expansion index from normalized ranks of inferred template counts within each repertoire. In a later analysis, generation probabilities were computed with a VDJ recombination model fitted to out-of-frame rearrangements, and the resulting probabilities were checked against IGoR. A later analysis scored TCR-TCR, TCR-HLA and TCR-CMV co-occurrence with hypergeometric tests, applying a repertoire-size bias correction to TCR pairs. In a later analysis, false discovery rates were estimated by permuting HLA or CMV assignments 20 times. A later analysis grouped co-occurring TCRs with DBSCAN, adding TCRdist sequence similarity when clustering within HLA-allele-positive subsets. Repertoires with fewer than 30,000 or more than 120,000 public chains were left out of co-occurrence clustering, as were five repertoires with anomalous nucleotide sharing. TCRdb limited this immuneACCESS table to in-frame rearrangements with V and J called. A share of clones is missing; checked studies link under half to unresolved V genes, and the rest is unexplained. V, J and clone size are taken as reported in that table, and D and trimming were inferred from the DNA itself. This sample comprises about 150,000 clones, roughly 70% of them detected only once. Less than 11% of the sample belongs to the ten largest clones.

The cohort was made up of 666 healthy bone marrow donors. At the time of sampling, every cohort member was nominally healthy, though immune exposures that went unrecorded were likely present. The donor was CMV seropositive and was included in the group of some 290 seropositive cohort members. Each donor provided a peripheral blood sample, and peripheral blood mononuclear cells were used for TCR beta sequencing. The Qiagen DNeasy Blood Extraction Kit was used to extract genomic DNA from the blood cell samples. The paper's findings and limits, for the study overall: The only immune exposure information available for the cohort was CMV serostatus. HLA typing was unavailable for some donors at each locus, so association tests used only the typed subset. A later analysis found that most CMV-associated TCR beta chains appeared HLA-restricted, with HLA associations seemingly driven largely by CMV exposure. The authors suggested that the approach could potentially be extended to other disease states and immunological phenotypes. Because the 87-base-pair reads could not distinguish some IMGT-functional V segments, including TRBV6-2 and TRBV6-3, those segments were excluded. The classifier was reported to diagnose cytomegalovirus status with high specificity and sensitivity in both the original and validation cohorts. Assigning TCR associations to individual alleles was difficult when HLA alleles, especially DR and DQ, strongly co-occurred. According to a later genetic analysis, donors in an Asian-associated ancestry cluster had fewer N-insertions in productive TCRs than the roughly 660-donor mean. While some public TCRs were present in many individuals, most TCR sequences turned up only very rarely across donors. A further reported finding was that TCR beta sequences accurately predicted the HLA-A and HLA-B alleles for most subjects in the first cohort. Roughly uniform sequencing depth across donors was assumed in presence/absence analyses, although this assumption may not hold. According to a later analysis, parvovirus B19, influenza, CMV and Epstein-Barr virus appeared linked to several top co-occurrence clusters. In a later analysis, about 17,000 TCR beta sequences were associated with specific HLA alleles at a false discovery rate of 0.05. A group of highly shared sequence variants was considered likely to be a technical artifact of the sequencing pipeline. Because counts were too low, some 17 rarely observed V segments, including chromosome 9 orphons, were left out of the earlier analysis of over 550 of the donors. A total of fewer than 200 TCR beta chains were listed by the study as associated with cytomegalovirus. In a later genetic analysis, a missense DCLRE1C variant was associated with V-gene and J-gene trimming of TCR beta chains, and the association was replicated in an independent cohort. Linkage disequilibrium might explain the correlated functional status among segregating V segments, but an unknown experimental factor could not be excluded. In vitro tests confirmed that a few of the cytomegalovirus-associated TCR beta chains recognize cytomegalovirus antigens. A later analysis found that TCR association rates varied across HLA loci, with DRB1 alleles showing the most associated TCRs and HLA-C alleles the fewest. In a later analysis, HLA-associated TCR beta chains were found to be more clonally expanded and to have lower generation probabilities than equally common non-associated chains. In this cohort, only TCR beta chains were sequenced, and detectable features were limited by the absence of alpha or paired-chain data. In an earlier analysis of more than 500 of the donors, most TCR beta V segments appeared in productive rearrangements about 90% or about 30% of the time, broadly matching IMGT annotations.

Comment on this clone: Which antigen it targets is not known. It has no much larger one-base neighbor in the sample; base qualities were not kept.

Recombination joined TRBV9 with TRBJ2-1, with 10 bases in between that match TRBD2. Sequenced: PBMCs. The TCR was taken from a man aged 25-45 years in good health and CMV-seropositive. The CDR3 is CASSVPGLASYNEQFF. The DNA is as follows: TGTGCCAGCAGCGTCCCGGGACTAGCGTCCTACAATGAGCAGTTCTTC.